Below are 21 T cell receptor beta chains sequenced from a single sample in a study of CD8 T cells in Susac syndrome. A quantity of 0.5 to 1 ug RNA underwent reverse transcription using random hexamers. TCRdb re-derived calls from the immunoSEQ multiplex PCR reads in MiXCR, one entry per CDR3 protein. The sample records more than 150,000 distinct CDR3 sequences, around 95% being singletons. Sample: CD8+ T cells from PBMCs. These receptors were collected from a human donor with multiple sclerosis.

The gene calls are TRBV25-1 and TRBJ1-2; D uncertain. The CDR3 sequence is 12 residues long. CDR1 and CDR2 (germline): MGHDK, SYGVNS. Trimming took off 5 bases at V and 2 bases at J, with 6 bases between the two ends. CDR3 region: CASSPGNYGYTF. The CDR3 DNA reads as TGTGCCAGCAGTCCAGGCAACTATGGCTACACCTTC.

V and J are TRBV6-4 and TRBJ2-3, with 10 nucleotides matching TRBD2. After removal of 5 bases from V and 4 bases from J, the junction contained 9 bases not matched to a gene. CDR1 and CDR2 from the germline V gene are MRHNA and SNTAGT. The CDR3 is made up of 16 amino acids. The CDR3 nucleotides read TGTGCCAGCAGTCCCACAGCGGGGGGGCAGGCAGATACGCAGTATTTT. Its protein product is CASSPTAGGQADTQYF.

DNA of the CDR3: TGCGCCAGCAGCCAAGATTTCGCGGGGCGCGAGCAGTACTTC. Protein product: CASSQDFAGREQYF. The chain links TRBV4-1 to TRBJ2-7; perhaps TRBD2 as D (6 bases). Per germline, CDR1 MGHRA and CDR2 YSYEKL. This CDR3 is 14 amino acids long. The V end lost 0 bases, the J end lost 6 bases, and 12 bases lay between the germline ends.

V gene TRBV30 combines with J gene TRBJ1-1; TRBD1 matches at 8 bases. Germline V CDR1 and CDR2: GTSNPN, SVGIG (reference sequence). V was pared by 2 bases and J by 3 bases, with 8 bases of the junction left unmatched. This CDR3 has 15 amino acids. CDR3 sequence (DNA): TGTGCCTGGAGTCCTCCCGACAGGGGAGACACTGAAGCTTTCTTT. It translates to CAWSPPDRGDTEAFF.

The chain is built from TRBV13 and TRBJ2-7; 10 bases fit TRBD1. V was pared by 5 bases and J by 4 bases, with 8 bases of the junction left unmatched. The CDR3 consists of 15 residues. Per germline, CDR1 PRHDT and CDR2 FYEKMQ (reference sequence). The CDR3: CASSTRTGGLYEQYF. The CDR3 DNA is TGTGCCAGCAGCACCCGGACAGGGGGTCTGTACGAGCAGTACTTC.

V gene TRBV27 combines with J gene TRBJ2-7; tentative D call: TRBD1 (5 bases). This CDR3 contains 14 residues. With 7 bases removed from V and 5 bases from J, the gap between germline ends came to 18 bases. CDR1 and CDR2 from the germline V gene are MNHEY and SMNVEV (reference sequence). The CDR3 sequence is CASIGPGWSHEQYF. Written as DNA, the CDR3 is TGTGCCAGCATCGGGCCAGGGTGGTCCCACGAGCAGTACTTC.

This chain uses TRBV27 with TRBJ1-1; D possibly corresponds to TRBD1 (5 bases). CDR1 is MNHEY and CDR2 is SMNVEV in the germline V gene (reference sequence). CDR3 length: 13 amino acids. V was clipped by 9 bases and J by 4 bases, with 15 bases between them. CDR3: CASTPGGATEAFF. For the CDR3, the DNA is TGTGCCAGTACTCCCGGCGGGGCCACTGAAGCTTTCTTT.

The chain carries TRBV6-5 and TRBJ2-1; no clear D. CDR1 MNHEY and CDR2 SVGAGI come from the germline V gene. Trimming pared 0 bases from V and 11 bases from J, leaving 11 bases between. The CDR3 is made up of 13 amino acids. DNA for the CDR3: TGTGCCAGCAGTTACTCCGAACATCGGAAGCAGTTCTTC. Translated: CASSYSEHRKQFF.

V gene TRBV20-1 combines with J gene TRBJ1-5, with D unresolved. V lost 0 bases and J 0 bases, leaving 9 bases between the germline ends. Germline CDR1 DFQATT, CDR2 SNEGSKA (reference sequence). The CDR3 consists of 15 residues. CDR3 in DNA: TGCAGTGCTAGAGATAAGGGATATAGCAATCAGCCCCAGCATTTT. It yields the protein CSARDKGYSNQPQHF.

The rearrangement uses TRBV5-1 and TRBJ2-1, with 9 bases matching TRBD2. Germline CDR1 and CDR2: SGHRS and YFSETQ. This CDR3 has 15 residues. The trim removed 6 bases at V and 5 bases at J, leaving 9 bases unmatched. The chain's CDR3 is CASTPLAGSNNEQFF. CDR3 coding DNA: TGCGCCAGCACCCCCCTAGCGGGGTCCAACAATGAGCAGTTCTTC.

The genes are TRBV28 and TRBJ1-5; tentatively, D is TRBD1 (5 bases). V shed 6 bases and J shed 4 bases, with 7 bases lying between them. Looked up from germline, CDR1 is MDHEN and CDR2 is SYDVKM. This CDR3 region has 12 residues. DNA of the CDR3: TGTGCCAGCAGGAAGGGGAATCAGCCCCAGCATTTT. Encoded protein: CASRKGNQPQHF. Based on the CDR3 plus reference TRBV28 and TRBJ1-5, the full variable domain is DVKVTQSSRYLVKRTGEKVFLECVQDMDHENMFWYRQDPGLGLRLIYFSYDVKMKEKGDIPEGYSVSREKKERFSLILESASTNQTSMYLCASRKGNQPQHFGDGTRLSIL.

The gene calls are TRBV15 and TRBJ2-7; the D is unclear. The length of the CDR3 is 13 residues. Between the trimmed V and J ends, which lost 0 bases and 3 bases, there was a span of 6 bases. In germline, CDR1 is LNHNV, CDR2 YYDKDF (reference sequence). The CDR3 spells CATSRDFVYEQYF. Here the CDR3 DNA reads TGTGCCACCAGCAGAGATTTTGTCTACGAGCAGTACTTC. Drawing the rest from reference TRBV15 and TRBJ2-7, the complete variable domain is DAMVIQNPRYQVTQFGKPVTLSCSQTLNHNVMYWYQQKSSQAPKLLFHYYDKDFNNEADTPDNFQSRRPNTSFCFLDIRSPGLGDTAMYLCATSRDFVYEQYFGPGTRLTVT.

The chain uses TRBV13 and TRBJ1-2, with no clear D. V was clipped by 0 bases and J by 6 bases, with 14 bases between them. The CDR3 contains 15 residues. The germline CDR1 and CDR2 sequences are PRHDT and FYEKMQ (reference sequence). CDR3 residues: CASSLGRRQEDGYTF. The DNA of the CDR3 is TGTGCCAGCAGCTTAGGCCGCAGGCAGGAGGATGGCTACACCTTC.

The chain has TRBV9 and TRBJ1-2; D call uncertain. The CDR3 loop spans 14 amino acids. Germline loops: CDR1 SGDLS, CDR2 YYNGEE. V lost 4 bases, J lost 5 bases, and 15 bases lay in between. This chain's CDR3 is CASSPPAASYGYTF. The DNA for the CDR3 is TGTGCCAGCAGCCCCCCGGCAGCGTCTTATGGCTACACCTTC.

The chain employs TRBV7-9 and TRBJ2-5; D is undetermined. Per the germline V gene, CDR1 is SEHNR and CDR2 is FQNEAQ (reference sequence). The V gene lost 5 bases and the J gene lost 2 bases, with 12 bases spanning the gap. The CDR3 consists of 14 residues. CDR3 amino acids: CASSHSLGQETQYF. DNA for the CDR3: TGTGCCAGCAGCCACAGTCTAGGGCAAGAGACCCAGTACTTC.

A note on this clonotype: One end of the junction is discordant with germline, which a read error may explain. The DNA of the CDR3 is TGTGCCAACAGCCCACCCCCAGGTCGGTCGCACGAGCAGTACTTC. This gives the protein CANSPPPGRSHEQYF. The chain uses TRBV7-8 and TRBJ2-7; D remains unclear. Germline values: CDR1 SGHVS, CDR2 FQNEAQ. The CDR3 runs to 15 residues.

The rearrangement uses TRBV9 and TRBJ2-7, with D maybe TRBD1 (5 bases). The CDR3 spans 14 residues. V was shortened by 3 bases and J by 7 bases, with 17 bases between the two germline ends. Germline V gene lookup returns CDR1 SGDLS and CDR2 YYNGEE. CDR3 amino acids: CASSATRASQEQYF. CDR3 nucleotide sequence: TGTGCCAGCAGCGCGACCAGGGCGTCACAGGAGCAGTACTTC.

CDR3: CASSEMGGNGYTF. The DNA for the CDR3 is TGTGCCAGCAGTGAAATGGGAGGCAATGGCTACACCTTC. This chain joins TRBV2 and TRBJ1-2; D remains unclear. This CDR3 is 13 amino acids long. V dropped 2 bases and J dropped 6 bases, with 10 bases sitting between them. Germline V CDR1 and CDR2: SNHLY, FYNNEI.

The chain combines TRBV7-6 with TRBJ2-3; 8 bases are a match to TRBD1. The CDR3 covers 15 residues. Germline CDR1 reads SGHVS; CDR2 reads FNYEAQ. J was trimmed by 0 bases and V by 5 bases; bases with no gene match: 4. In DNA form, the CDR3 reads TGTGCCAGCAGCAGACAGGGGCTAAGCACAGATACGCAGTATTTT. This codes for CASSRQGLSTDTQYF.

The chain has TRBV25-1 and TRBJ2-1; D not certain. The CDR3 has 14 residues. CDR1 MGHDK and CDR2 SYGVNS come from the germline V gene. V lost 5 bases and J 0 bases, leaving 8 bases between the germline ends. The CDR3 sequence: CASSRVSSYNEQFF. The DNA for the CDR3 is TGTGCCAGCAGTCGGGTGAGCTCCTACAATGAGCAGTTCTTC.

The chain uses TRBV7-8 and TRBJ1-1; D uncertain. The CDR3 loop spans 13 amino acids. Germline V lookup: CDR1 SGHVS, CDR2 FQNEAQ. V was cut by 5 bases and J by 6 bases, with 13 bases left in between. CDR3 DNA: TGTGCCAGCAGCCCGGAGGTGAGGGCTGAAGCTTTCTTT. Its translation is CASSPEVRAEAFF.